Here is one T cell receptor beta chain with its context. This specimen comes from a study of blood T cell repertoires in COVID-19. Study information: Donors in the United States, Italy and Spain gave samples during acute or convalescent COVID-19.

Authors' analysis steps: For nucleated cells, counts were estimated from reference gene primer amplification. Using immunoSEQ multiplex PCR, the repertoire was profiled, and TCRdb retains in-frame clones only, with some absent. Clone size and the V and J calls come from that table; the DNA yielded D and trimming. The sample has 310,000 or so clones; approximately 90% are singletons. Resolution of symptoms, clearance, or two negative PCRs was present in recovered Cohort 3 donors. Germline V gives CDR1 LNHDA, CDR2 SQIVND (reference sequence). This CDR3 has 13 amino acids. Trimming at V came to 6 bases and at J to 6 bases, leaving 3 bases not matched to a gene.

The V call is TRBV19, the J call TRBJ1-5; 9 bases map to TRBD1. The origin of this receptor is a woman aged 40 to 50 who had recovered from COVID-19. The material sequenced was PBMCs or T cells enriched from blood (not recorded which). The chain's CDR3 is CASRDRGGQPQHF. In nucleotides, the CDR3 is TGTGCCAGTAGAGACAGGGGGGGTCAGCCCCAGCATTTT. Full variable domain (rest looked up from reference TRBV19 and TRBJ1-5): DGGITQSPKYLFRKEGQNVTLSCEQNLNHDAMYWYRQDPGQGLRLIYYSQIVNDFQKGDIAEGYSVSREKKESFPLTVTSAQKNPTAFYLCASRDRGGQPQHFGDGTRLSIL.